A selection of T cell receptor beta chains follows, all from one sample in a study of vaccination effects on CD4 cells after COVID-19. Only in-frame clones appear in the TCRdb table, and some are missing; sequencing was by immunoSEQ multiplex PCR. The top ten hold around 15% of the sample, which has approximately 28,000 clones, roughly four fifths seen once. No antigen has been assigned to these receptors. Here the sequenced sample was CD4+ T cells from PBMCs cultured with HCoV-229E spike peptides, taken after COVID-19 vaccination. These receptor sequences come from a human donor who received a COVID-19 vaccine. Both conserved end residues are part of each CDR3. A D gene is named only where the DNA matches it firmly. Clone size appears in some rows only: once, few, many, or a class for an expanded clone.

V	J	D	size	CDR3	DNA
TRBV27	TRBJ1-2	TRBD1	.	CASSLEGQGLGYTF	TGTGCCAGCAGTTTAGAGGGACAGGGGCTTGGCTACACCTTC
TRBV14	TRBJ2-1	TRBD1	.	CASSQIPGQGDNEQFF	TGTGCCAGCAGCCAAATCCCGGGACAGGGGGATAACGAGCAGTTCTTC
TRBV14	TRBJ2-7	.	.	CASSPSRGAYEQYF	TGTGCCAGCAGTCCGTCTAGGGGGGCCTACGAGCAGTACTTC
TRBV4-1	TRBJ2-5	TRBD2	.	CASSQEIELAGEETQYF	TGCGCCAGCAGCCAAGAAATCGAACTAGCGGGAGAGGAGACCCAGTACTTC
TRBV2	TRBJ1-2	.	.	CASPAMGDGGYGYTF	TGTGCCAGCCCGGCAATGGGGGATGGGGGGTATGGCTACACCTTC
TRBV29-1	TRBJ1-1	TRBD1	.	CSVDRDREAFF	TGCAGCGTTGACAGGGACAGGGAAGCTTTCTTT
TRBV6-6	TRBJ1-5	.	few	CASSYHENQPQHF	TGTGCCAGCAGTTACCATGAGAATCAGCCCCAGCATTTT
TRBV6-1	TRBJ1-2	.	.	CASSEASVTINGYTF	TGTGCCAGCAGTGAAGCTTCGGTAACAATCAATGGCTACACCTTC
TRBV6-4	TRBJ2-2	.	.	CASSSVAFTGELFF	TGTGCCAGCAGTTCCGTGGCGTTCACCGGGGAGCTGTTTTTT
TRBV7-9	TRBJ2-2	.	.	CASESEKNTGELFF	TGTGCCAGCGAAAGCGAAAAGAACACCGGGGAGCTGTTTTTT
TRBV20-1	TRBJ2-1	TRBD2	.	CSASPSGRDNEQFF	TGCAGTGCTAGTCCTAGCGGGAGAGACAATGAGCAGTTCTTC
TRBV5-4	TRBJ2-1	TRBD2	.	CASSLGSSGKVNEQFF	TGTGCCAGCAGCTTGGGGTCTAGCGGGAAAGTTAATGAGCAGTTCTTC
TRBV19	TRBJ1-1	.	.	CASSSEGGVSTEAFF	TGTGCCAGTAGTTCCGAGGGGGGTGTCAGCACTGAAGCTTTCTTT
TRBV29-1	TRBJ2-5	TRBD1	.	CSVRYRGRETQYF	TGCAGCGTTAGATACAGGGGGCGGGAGACCCAGTACTTC
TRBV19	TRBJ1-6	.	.	CASSIEDSPHNSPLHF	TGTGCCAGTAGTATCGAGGACAGTCCACATAATTCACCCCTCCACTTT
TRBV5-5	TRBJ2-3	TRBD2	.	CASSLSASGTPTDTQYF	TGTGCCAGCAGCTTGTCGGCTAGCGGGACCCCCACAGATACGCAGTATTTT
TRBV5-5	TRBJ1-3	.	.	CASSLGGVGLSGNTIYF	TGTGCCAGCAGCTTGGGTGGGGTCGGGCTCTCTGGAAACACCATATATTTT
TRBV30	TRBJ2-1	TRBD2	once	CAWRVAGGPLVEQFF	TGTGCCTGGAGGGTAGCGGGGGGGCCATTGGTTGAGCAGTTCTTC
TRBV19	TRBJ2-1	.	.	CASSPVLGAGEQFF	TGTGCCAGTAGTCCGGTATTGGGGGCCGGTGAGCAGTTCTTC
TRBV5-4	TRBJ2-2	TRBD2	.	CASSPSTSGRFAGELFF	TGTGCCAGCAGCCCGTCGACTAGCGGGAGGTTTGCCGGGGAGCTGTTTTTT
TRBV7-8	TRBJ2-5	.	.	CASSLGGPRQETQYF	TGTGCCAGCAGCTTAGGGGGTCCTAGGCAAGAGACCCAGTACTTC
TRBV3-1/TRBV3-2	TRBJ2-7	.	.	CASSQDFLARYEQYF	TGTGCCAGCAGCCAAGATTTCTTGGCCAGGTACGAGCAGTACTTC
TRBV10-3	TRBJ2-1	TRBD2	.	CAISWTSGEYNEQFF	TGTGCCATCAGTTGGACTAGCGGGGAGTACAATGAGCAGTTCTTC
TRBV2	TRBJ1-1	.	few	CASSPDQNTEAFF	TGTGCCAGCAGTCCAGACCAGAACACTGAAGCTTTCTTT
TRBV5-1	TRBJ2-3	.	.	CASRPPGGLSTDTQYF	TGCGCCAGCAGGCCCCCCGGAGGGCTTAGCACAGATACGCAGTATTTT
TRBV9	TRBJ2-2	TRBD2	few	CASSSGGGLLELFF	TGTGCCAGCAGCTCCGGCGGGGGGCTTTTGGAACTGTTTTTT
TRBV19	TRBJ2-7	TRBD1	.	CASSTRDRTYEQYF	TGTGCCAGTAGTACGCGGGACAGGACCTACGAGCAGTACTTC
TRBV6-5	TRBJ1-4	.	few	CASSYAGVTGEKLFF	TGTGCCAGCAGTTACGCGGGGGTTACGGGAGAAAAACTGTTTTTT
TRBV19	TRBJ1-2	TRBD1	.	CASSQGGQTLYNYGYTF	TGTGCCAGTAGTCAGGGGGGACAGACCCTCTATAACTATGGCTACACCTTC